The sequence of this TCR beta chain was determined in a study of shared clonotypes between healthy human individuals. Sequenced by immunoSEQ multiplex PCR; TCRdb stores in-frame clones only, minus some. The sample records roughly 1,000,000 clones, around 82% being singletons. V dropped 2 bases and J dropped 4 bases, with 6 bases sitting between them. The CDR3 length is 13 residues. Germline values: CDR1 GTSNPN, CDR2 SVGIG (reference sequence). This sequence was found in a man between 18 and 35 years old in good health. Some clones in this sample may be carry-over from other donors' samples. Sequencing was carried out using memory CD4+ T cells from PBMCs. The subset is: CD45RA-negative fraction. V and J are TRBV30 and TRBJ2-6; no definite D call. CDR3 coding DNA: TGTGCCTGGAGTCCCCCGGGGGCCAACGTCCTGACTTTC. This gives the protein CAWSPPGANVLTF.